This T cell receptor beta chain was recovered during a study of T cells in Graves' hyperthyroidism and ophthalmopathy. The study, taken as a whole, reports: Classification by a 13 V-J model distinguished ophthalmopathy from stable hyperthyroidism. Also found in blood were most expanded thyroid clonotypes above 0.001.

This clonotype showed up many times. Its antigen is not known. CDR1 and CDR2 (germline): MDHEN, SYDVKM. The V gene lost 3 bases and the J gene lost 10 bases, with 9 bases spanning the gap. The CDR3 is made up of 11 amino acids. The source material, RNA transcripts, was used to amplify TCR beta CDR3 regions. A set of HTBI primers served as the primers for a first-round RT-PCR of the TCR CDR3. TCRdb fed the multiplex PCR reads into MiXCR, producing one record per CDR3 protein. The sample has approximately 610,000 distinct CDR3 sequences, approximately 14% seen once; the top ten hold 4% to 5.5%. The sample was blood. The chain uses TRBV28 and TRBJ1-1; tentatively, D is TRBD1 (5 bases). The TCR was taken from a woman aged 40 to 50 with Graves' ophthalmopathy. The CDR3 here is CASSFRDVAFF. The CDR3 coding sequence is TGTGCCAGCAGTTTCCGGGACGTAGCTTTCTTT.